Sequencing of this TCR beta chain was carried out in a study of blood T cells in healthy people across ages. Study conclusions and caveats: Not knowing donor CMV status may have confounded expanded clonotype changes. Naive T cell percentage showed a strong correlation with TCR beta diversity.

Sample-barcoded 5' priming and a J-beta primer mix drove a second PCR of roughly 6 to 12 cycles. Each CDR3 protein is one row after TCRdb ran MiXCR on the 5' RACE reads. The table has roughly 2 million distinct CDR3 sequences, 40% to 55% seen once. The CDR3 covers 15 residues. Trimming took off 0 bases at V and 3 bases at J, with 12 bases between the two ends. The germline CDR1 and CDR2 sequences are LGHNA and YNFKEQ. This clonotype was detected a few times. Its matching antigen is unknown. The J gene is TRBJ2-7, the V gene TRBV4-2; D possibly corresponds to TRBD1 (5 bases). Specimen: blood. This TCR was recovered from a middle-aged woman in good health. CDR3 nucleotides: TGTGCCAGCAGCCAAGACCCAGGGCGCGGCTACGAGCAGTACTTC. Its protein is CASSQDPGRGYEQYF.